The sequence of this TCR beta chain was determined in a study of blood T cell repertoires in COVID-19. Germline V lookup: CDR1 SGHTA, CDR2 FQGTGA. The CDR3 covers 16 residues. The V gene lost 1 base and the J gene lost 0 bases, with 10 bases spanning the gap. Produced via immunoSEQ multiplex PCR; TCRdb's table is partial and in-frame only. The table shows 75,000 or so clones, with around 83% occurring only once. This clonotype was sampled from a woman in her sixties or seventies with acute or convalescent COVID-19. The chain is built from TRBV7-3 and TRBJ2-1; a possible D gene is TRBD2 (6 bases). Specimen: peripheral blood. CDR3 DNA: TGTGCCAGCAGCTTAAATCCTAGCGCCTCCTACAATGAGCAGTTCTTC. It specifies CASSLNPSASYNEQFF.